The sequence of this TCR beta chain was determined in a study of blood T cell repertoires in COVID-19. Overall study context: The origin of the acute and convalescent COVID-19 samples was the United States, Italy and Spain. T cells, B-cell-depleted T cells, or PBMCs supplied cDNA or gDNA.

Profiled with immunoSEQ multiplex PCR; TCRdb holds only in-frame clones, not every one. The sample consists of more than 65,000 clones, approximately 79% of them appearing once. The V segment lost 5 bases and the J segment 0 bases; nucleotides outside the gene matches: 10. The germline V gene has CDR1 MDHEN and CDR2 SYDVKM. The CDR3 has 17 amino acids. The sample comprised peripheral blood. The V gene is TRBV28, the J gene TRBJ1-5, with 7 bases lining up with TRBD1. This TCR derives from a woman between 50 and 59 years old with acute or convalescent COVID-19. The CDR3 reads CASSPPGQTYSNQPQHF. CDR3 coding DNA: TGTGCCAGCAGTCCCCCGGGACAGACATATAGCAATCAGCCCCAGCATTTT.